This T cell receptor beta chain was sequenced in a study of radiation and T cells in renal cell carcinoma. Study outcomes and limitations: From baseline, blood top tumor clonotypes peaked at 2 weeks post-radiation.

TCRdb's table, derived via immunoSEQ multiplex PCR, lists solely in-frame clones and lacks some. The data contain 120,000 to 150,000 clones, 88% of them singletons. This clone was seen only a few times. Its specificity is unknown. Trimming took 2 bases from V and 8 from J, leaving 16 bases between them. The CDR3 is 14 amino acids. The germline gives CDR1 SGHNT, CDR2 YYREEE (reference sequence). Time point reported: baseline pretreatment blood. The treatment denotes: 15 Gy SBRT to primary tumor, nephrectomy 4 weeks later. The tumor was a clear cell renal cell carcinoma. The chain recombines TRBV5-4 with TRBJ1-2; D not certain. Here the sequenced sample was blood, taken from a patient whose treatment included radiotherapy and nephrectomy. The sequence was collected from a woman in her 70s with renal cell carcinoma. In DNA form, the CDR3 reads TGTGCCAGCAGCTTAGCCCCGCGGGGTCAAGGCTACACCTTC. It is translated as CASSLAPRGQGYTF.